This T cell receptor beta chain was retrieved from a study of shared clonotypes between healthy human individuals. Study background: CD8 memory received one plate per donor, CD8 naive two, CD4 memory three and CD4 naive three.

V was cut by 3 bases and J by 5 bases, with 13 bases left in between. The length of the CDR3 is 14 residues. Germline V lookup: CDR1 KGHSH, CDR2 LQKENI. Produced via immunoSEQ multiplex PCR; TCRdb's table is partial and in-frame only. The data hold millions of clones, with roughly 94% observed a single time. Only Caucasian adults living in Nashville, Tennessee served as donors. The TCR originated in a man between 18 and 35 years old in good health. The sample consisted of naive CD4+ T cells sorted from blood. Specified subset: CD45RA+ positively selected. The chain uses TRBV18 and TRBJ1-2, with D unclear. The CDR3 region is CASSPSDAGYGYTF. For the CDR3, the DNA is TGTGCCAGCTCACCTAGTGACGCGGGGTATGGCTACACCTTC.